The clone carrying this T cell receptor (beta chain) turned up a few times. Its antigen remains unknown. The study recruited healthy Caucasian donors from Russia who were aged about 6 to 95. PCR was performed a second time for roughly 7 to 12 cycles using a sample-barcoded 5' primer and a J-beta primer mix. TCRdb ran MiXCR on the 5' RACE reads and lists one entry per CDR3 protein. The sample lists 650,000 to 800,000 distinct CDR3 sequences, roughly 44% seen once, with roughly 18% in the top ten. The data were taken from a study of blood T cells in healthy people across ages. Study-wide results and caveats: The recorded TCR beta diversity per million T cells decreased in a roughly linear manner with age. Higher diversity, along with more naive CD4+ cells, distinguished long-lived donors from aged donors.

Germline V gene sequence: CDR1 SGHTA, CDR2 FQGNSA. This CDR3 comprises 15 residues. With 5 bases removed from V and 1 base from J, the gap between germline ends came to 14 bases. The chain carries TRBV7-2 and TRBJ1-1; D not resolved. The sample taken for sequencing was blood. The clonotype comes from a man aged 60 to 75 in good health. CDR3 sequence: CASSRTSQQNTEAFF. CDR3 sequence (DNA): TGTGCCAGCAGCCGAACGTCACAGCAGAACACTGAAGCTTTCTTT.